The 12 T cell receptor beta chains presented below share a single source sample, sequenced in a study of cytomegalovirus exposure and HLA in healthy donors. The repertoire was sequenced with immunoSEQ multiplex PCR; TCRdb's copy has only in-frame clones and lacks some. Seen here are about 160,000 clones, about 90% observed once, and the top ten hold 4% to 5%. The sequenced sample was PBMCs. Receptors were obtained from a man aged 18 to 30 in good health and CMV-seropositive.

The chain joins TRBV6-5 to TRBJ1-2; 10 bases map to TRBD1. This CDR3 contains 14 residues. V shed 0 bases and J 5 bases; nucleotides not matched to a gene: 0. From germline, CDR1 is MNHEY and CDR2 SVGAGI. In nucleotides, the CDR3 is TGTGCCAGCAGTTACTCGGACAGGGGGTATGGCTACACCTTC. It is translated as CASSYSDRGYGYTF.

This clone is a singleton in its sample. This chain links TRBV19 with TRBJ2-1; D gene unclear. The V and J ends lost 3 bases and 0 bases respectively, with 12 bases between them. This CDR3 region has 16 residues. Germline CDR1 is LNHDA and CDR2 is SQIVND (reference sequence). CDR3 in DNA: TGTGCCAGTAGTATGTTAGCAACCCCCTCCTACAATGAGCAGTTCTTC. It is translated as CASSMLATPSYNEQFF.

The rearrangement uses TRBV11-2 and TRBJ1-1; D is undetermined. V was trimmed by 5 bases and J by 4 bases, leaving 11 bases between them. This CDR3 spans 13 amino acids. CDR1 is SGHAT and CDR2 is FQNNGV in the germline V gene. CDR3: CASSVGGRTEAFF. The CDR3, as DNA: TGTGCCAGCAGCGTTGGAGGCCGCACTGAAGCTTTCTTT.

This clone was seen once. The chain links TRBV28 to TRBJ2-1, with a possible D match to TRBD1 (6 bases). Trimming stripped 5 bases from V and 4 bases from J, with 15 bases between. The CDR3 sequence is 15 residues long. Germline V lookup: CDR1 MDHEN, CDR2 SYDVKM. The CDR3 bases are TGTGCCAGCAGTCCCGACAGGATTCCTTACAATGAGCAGTTCTTC. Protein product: CASSPDRIPYNEQFF.

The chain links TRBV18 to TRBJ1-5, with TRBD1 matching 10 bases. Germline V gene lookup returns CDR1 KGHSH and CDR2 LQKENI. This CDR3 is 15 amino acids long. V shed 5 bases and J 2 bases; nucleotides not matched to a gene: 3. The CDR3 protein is CASSLTGGGNQPQHF. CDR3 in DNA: TGTGCCAGCTCATTGACAGGGGGCGGCAATCAGCCCCAGCATTTT.

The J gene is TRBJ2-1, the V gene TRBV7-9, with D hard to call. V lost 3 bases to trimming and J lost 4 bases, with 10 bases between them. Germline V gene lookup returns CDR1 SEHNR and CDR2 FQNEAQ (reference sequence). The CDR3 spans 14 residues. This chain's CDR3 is CASSFETSYNEQFF. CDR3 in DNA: TGTGCCAGCAGCTTTGAGACATCATACAATGAGCAGTTCTTC.

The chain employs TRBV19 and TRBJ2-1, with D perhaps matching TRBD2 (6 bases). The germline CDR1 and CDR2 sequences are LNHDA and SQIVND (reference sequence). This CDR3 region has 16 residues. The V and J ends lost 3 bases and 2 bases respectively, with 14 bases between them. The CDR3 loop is CASSIATRTTYNEQFF. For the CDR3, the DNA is TGTGCCAGTAGTATCGCTACTAGGACTACCTACAATGAGCAGTTCTTC.

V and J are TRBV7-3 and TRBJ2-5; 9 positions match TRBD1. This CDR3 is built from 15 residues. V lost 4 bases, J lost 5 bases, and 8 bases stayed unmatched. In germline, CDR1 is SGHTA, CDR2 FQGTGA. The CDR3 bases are TGTGCCAGCAGCTCAGCCGGGACAGGGATCGAGACCCAGTACTTC. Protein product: CASSSAGTGIETQYF.

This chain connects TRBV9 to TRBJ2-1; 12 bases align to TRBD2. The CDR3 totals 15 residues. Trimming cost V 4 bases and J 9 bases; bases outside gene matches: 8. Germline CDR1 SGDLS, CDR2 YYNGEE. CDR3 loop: CASSPLAGGPREQFF. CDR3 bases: TGTGCCAGCAGCCCTCTAGCGGGAGGGCCTCGTGAGCAGTTCTTC.

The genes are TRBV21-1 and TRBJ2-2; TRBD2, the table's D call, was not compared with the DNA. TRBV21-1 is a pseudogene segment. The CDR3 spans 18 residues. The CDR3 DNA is TGTGCCAGCATTGGACTAGCGGGAGGGCCGTCGGGTCGCGGGGAGCTGTTTTTT. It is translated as CASIGLAGGPSGRGELFF.

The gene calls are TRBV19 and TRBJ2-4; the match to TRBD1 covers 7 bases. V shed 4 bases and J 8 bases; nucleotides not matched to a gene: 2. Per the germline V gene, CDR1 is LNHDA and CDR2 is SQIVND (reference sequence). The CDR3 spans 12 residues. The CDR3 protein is CASSTDRDIQYF. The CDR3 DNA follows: TGTGCCAGTAGTACCGACAGGGACATTCAGTACTTC.

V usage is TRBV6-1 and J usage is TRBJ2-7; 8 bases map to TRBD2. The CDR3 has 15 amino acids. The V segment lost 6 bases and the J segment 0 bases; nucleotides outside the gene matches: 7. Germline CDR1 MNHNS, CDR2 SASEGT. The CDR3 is CASRLTSGSSYEQYF. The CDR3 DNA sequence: TGTGCCAGCAGGCTTACTAGCGGAAGCTCCTACGAGCAGTACTTC.